This TCR beta chain is drawn from a study of Graves' ophthalmopathy and Graves' hyperthyroidism. Included hyperthyroidism patients were aged 18 to 65 and newly diagnosed (under 2 months' duration). V shed 4 bases, J shed 7 bases, and the junction held 5 bases outside the gene matches. Germline-derived CDR1 and CDR2 are SGHKS and YYEKEE (reference sequence). The CDR3 totals 14 residues. This clonotype was detected ten times or more. The target antigen is unknown. General study findings and limits: In blood, most expanded thyroid clonotypes above 0.001 frequency were also detected. In separating ophthalmopathy from stable hyperthyroidism, a 13-signature model achieved 87.88% sensitivity and around 80% specificity.

Using RNA transcripts, the TCR beta CDR3 regions were amplified. First-round RT-PCR used HTBI primers; second-round multiplex PCR followed. TCRdb redid the calling of the multiplex PCR reads with MiXCR, one entry per CDR3 protein. The data show about 550,000 distinct CDR3 sequences, with 39% seen just once and 3.5% to 5% held by the top ten. The sequenced sample consisted of peripheral blood or thyroid tissue (not recorded which). This rearrangement joins TRBV5-5 to TRBJ1-6, with TRBD1 matching over 7 bases. The sequence derives from an adult man with Graves' hyperthyroidism. In DNA form, the CDR3 reads TGTGCCAGCAGCCCACAGGGGTTCAATTCACCCCTCCACTTT. It translates to CASSPQGFNSPLHF.